These 12 T cell receptor beta chains came from one sample sequenced in a study of CD8+CD57+ T cells in acquired aplastic anemia. Profiling of TCR beta VDJ combinations and CDR3 sequences used genomic DNA as template. From the reads, TCRdb called clonotypes with MiXCR, one entry per CDR3 protein. Of about 190,000 distinct CDR3 sequences detected, about three fifths appear once; the ten largest clones hold 46%. Sequencing input: sorted CD4+, CD8+, or CD8+CD57+ T cells (not recorded which) from PBMCs. The receptors originated from a human donor with severe aplastic anemia or a healthy control (not recorded which).

The CDR3 nucleotides read TGTGCCACCAGTGATCTCACAGGGGGGGCCTATGGCTACACCTTC. This translates into CATSDLTGGAYGYTF. V is TRBV24-1 and J is TRBJ1-2, with 8 nucleotides matching TRBD1. Germline CDR1 and CDR2: KGHDR and SFDVKD. The CDR3 sequence is 15 residues long. The V segment lost 3 bases and the J segment 4 bases; nucleotides outside the gene matches: 6.

The rearrangement links TRBV5-1 to TRBJ1-5; D uncertain. CDR1 is SGHRS, CDR2 YFSETQ, per germline. CDR3 size: 12 residues. With 0 bases removed from V and 7 bases from J, the gap between germline ends came to 5 bases. The CDR3 is CASSLETQPQHF. CDR3 nucleotides: TGCGCCAGCAGCTTGGAAACCCAGCCCCAGCATTTT.

This clonotype was found a few times. This rearrangement joins TRBV20-1 to TRBJ1-2, with TRBD1 as a possible D gene (5 bases). V was trimmed by 3 bases and J by 4 bases, leaving 15 bases between them. Germline lookup yields CDR1 DFQATT and CDR2 SNEGSKA (reference sequence). The CDR3 runs to 14 residues. CDR3: CSARDNSPRYGYTF. CDR3 nucleotide sequence: TGCAGTGCTAGGGACAATTCCCCACGCTATGGCTACACCTTC.

The V call is TRBV7-9, the J call TRBJ2-5, with D tentatively TRBD1 or TRBD2 (7 bases each). Trimming removed 6 bases at V and 5 bases at J, with 19 bases between. The CDR3 is 15 residues long. CDR1 and CDR2 from the germline V gene are SEHNR and FQNEAQ (reference sequence). The CDR3 spells CASSASTGRGETQYF. For the CDR3, the DNA is TGTGCCAGCAGTGCTTCGACAGGGAGGGGGGAGACCCAGTACTTC.

This clonotype showed up many times. The chain employs TRBV12-3 or TRBV12-4 and TRBJ2-1; perhaps TRBD1 as D (6 bases). Trimming took 3 bases from V and 0 from J, leaving 18 bases between them. This CDR3 is 18 amino acids long. CDR3 DNA sequence: TGTGCCAGCAGTTTTTGGGGACAATCTCTTTCCTCCTACAATGAGCAGTTCTTC. Translated: CASSFWGQSLSSYNEQFF.

This chain links TRBV7-2 with TRBJ1-4, with a possible D match to TRBD1 (5 bases). Trimming took off 6 bases at V and 6 bases at J, with 14 bases between the two ends. Germline assignment: CDR1 SGHTA and CDR2 FQGNSA. This CDR3 spans 14 amino acids. CDR3 amino acids: CASRSGAGDEKLFF. The DNA for the CDR3 is TGTGCCAGCAGATCCGGGGCAGGAGATGAAAAACTGTTTTTT.

The chain joins TRBV5-1 to TRBJ1-2; 10 bases map to TRBD1. The germline V gene encodes CDR1 SGHRS and CDR2 YFSETQ. The junction had 8 bases not matched to a gene; V was cut back by 1 base and J by 8 bases. The CDR3 spans 15 residues. The CDR3 here is CASSLLGQGSGGYTF. The CDR3 nucleotides read TGCGCCAGCAGCTTGTTGGGACAGGGGTCTGGAGGCTACACCTTC. Drawing the rest from reference TRBV5-1 and TRBJ1-2, the complete variable domain is KAGVTQTPRYLIKTRGQQVTLSCSPISGHRSVSWYQQTPGQGLQFLFEYFSETQRNKGNFPGRFSGRQFSNSRSEMNVSTLELGDSALYLCASSLLGQGSGGYTFGSGTRLTVV.

This rearrangement joins TRBV7-9 to TRBJ2-7, with 9 bases lining up with TRBD1. With 5 bases clipped from V and 3 bases from J, the junction kept 2 bases outside the gene matches. This CDR3 is built from 13 residues. CDR1 is SEHNR and CDR2 is FQNEAQ in the germline V gene (reference sequence). CDR3 sequence reads: CASSGTGNYEQYF. The CDR3 nucleotides read TGTGCCAGCAGCGGGACAGGGAACTACGAGCAGTACTTC. Full variable domain (rest looked up from reference TRBV7-9 and TRBJ2-7): DTGVSQNPRHKITKRGQNVTFRCDPISEHNRLYWYRQTLGQGPEFLTYFQNEAQLEKSRLLSDRFSAERPKGSFSTLEIQRTEQGDSAMYLCASSGTGNYEQYFGPGTRLTVT.

The chain has TRBV5-1 and TRBJ2-5, with 10 bases that match TRBD1. The length of the CDR3 is 16 residues. CDR1 and CDR2 from the germline V gene are SGHRS and YFSETQ. V lost 3 bases, J lost 7 bases, and 12 bases stayed unmatched. CDR3 DNA sequence: TGCGCCAGCAGCTCACTTCCTGGGACAGGGGCTACGACCCAGTACTTC. Translated: CASSSLPGTGATTQYF.

This clonotype was found a few times. The CDR3 is CSVEGGTGGLEAFF. For the CDR3, the DNA is TGCAGCGTTGAGGGCGGGACAGGGGGCCTTGAAGCTTTCTTT. The J gene is TRBJ1-1, the V gene TRBV29-1, with 12 bases fitting TRBD1. The germline V gene has CDR1 SQVTM and CDR2 ANQGSEA. The CDR3 is made up of 14 amino acids. Germline trimming cut 3 bases from V and 7 bases from J; bases unmatched to any gene: 6. The full variable domain, its missing parts supplied by reference TRBV29-1 and TRBJ1-1, is SAVISQKPSRDICQRGTSLTIQCQVDSQVTMMFWYRQQPGQSLTLIATANQGSEATYESGFVIDKFPISRPNLTFSTLTVSNMSPEDSSIYLCSVEGGTGGLEAFFGQGTRLTVV.

The chain couples TRBV7-8 to TRBJ2-2; maybe TRBD1 (6 bases). The V gene's germline CDR1 is SGHVS and CDR2 FQNEAQ. V gave up 2 bases and J gave up 3 bases, with 16 bases separating them. CDR3 length: 17 residues. The DNA of the CDR3 is TGTGCCAGCAGCTTACCCAGGGACAAAGTATACACCGGGGAGCTGTTTTTT. This codes for CASSLPRDKVYTGELFF.

This chain uses TRBV7-3 with TRBJ2-7; TRBD1 matches at 10 bases. The junction had 7 bases not matched to a gene; V was cut back by 5 bases and J by 0 bases. This CDR3 is 16 amino acids long. The V gene's germline CDR1 is SGHTA and CDR2 FQGTGA. The CDR3 here is CASSAGDRGSSYEQYF. The DNA of the CDR3 is TGTGCCAGCAGCGCGGGGGACAGGGGCAGCTCCTACGAGCAGTACTTC. The full variable domain, completed using reference TRBV7-3 and TRBJ2-7, is GAGVSQTPSNKVTEKGKYVELRCDPISGHTALYWYRQSLGQGPEFLIYFQGTGAADDSGLPNDRFFAVRPEGSVSTLKIQRTERGDSAVYLCASSAGDRGSSYEQYFGPGTRLTVT.